Listed below are T cell receptor beta chains from one sample, sequenced in a study of control samples from healthy donors and cancer patients. Clones were read by immunoSEQ multiplex PCR, and TCRdb kept only the in-frame ones, dropping some. The sample lists under 450,000 clones, 90% occurring once. Sequences were obtained from PBMCs. These receptors were obtained from a man between 40 and 49 years old with head and neck cancer. Each CDR3 is given with its conserved first and last residue. A D gene is named only where the DNA matches it firmly. The size field is filled for only some rows; it gives once, few, many or a size class.

J,D,V,size,length,DNA,CDR3
TRBJ1-5,-,TRBV29-1,-,13,TGCAGCGTTGAAGAACCGGCAGGCCAGCCCCAGCATTTT,CSVEEPAGQPQHF
TRBJ2-3,-,TRBV7-9,-,13,TGTGCTGCCGGGCGGGAATGGGCAGATACGCAGTATTTT,CAAGREWADTQYF
TRBJ1-5,-,TRBV3-1/TRBV3-2,-,16,TGTGCCAGCAGCCAAGAGCCACCTCAGAACAATCAGCCCCAGCATTTT,CASSQEPPQNNQPQHF
TRBJ1-1,-,TRBV27,few,15,TGTGCCAGCAGTTTAATGGGGGGCTGGGACACTGAAGCTTTCTTT,CASSLMGGWDTEAFF
TRBJ1-1,TRBD1,TRBV11-3,-,15,TGTGCCAGCAGCTTTCGGGACAGCCCTGAGAATGAAGCTTTCTTT,CASSFRDSPENEAFF
TRBJ2-1,TRBD2,TRBV30,-,22,TGTGCCTGGAGCAACACAGGGTATGTGACTAGCGGGGGGGCCTGGAGTGGCAATGAGCAGTTCTTC,CAWSNTGYVTSGGAWSGNEQFF
TRBJ2-6,TRBD1,TRBV5-6,-,16,TGTGCCAGCAGCTTGTTACAACCGGGACAGGGGGACGTCCTGACTTTC,CASSLLQPGQGDVLTF
TRBJ2-2,TRBD2,TRBV6-2/TRBV6-3,-,16,TGTGCCAGCAGTTACTCGACCAGCGGGGGTCGTGGGGAGCTGTTTTTT,CASSYSTSGGRGELFF
TRBJ1-5,TRBD1,TRBV19,few,15,TGTGCCAGTAGTATAGTTGGGACAGCTGATCAGCCCCAGCATTTT,CASSIVGTADQPQHF
TRBJ2-1,TRBD1,TRBV18,-,15,TGTGCCAGCTCACCACAGGGGGCAATCTACAATGAGCAGTTCTTC,CASSPQGAIYNEQFF
TRBJ1-5,TRBD1,TRBV10-3,-,13,TGTGCCATCGGGAGCAGGGGGGATCAGCCCCAGCATTTT,CAIGSRGDQPQHF
TRBJ1-4,TRBD1,TRBV9,-,16,TGTGCCAGCAGCGGACGAACCCGGGACAGAAATGAAAAACTGTTTTTT,CASSGRTRDRNEKLFF
TRBJ2-2,TRBD1,TRBV5-1,once,16,TGCGCCAGCAGCTCGATCCGGGACAGGGCCGCCGGGGAGCTGTTTTTT,CASSSIRDRAAGELFF
TRBJ1-5,-,TRBV18,-,14,TGTGCCAGCTCACCTACCGAGACCAATCAGCCCCAGCATTTT,CASSPTETNQPQHF
TRBJ2-7,TRBD2,TRBV19,-,14,TGTGCCAGCTCCTGGCGGGGGAACCCCTACGAGCAGTACTTC,CASSWRGNPYEQYF